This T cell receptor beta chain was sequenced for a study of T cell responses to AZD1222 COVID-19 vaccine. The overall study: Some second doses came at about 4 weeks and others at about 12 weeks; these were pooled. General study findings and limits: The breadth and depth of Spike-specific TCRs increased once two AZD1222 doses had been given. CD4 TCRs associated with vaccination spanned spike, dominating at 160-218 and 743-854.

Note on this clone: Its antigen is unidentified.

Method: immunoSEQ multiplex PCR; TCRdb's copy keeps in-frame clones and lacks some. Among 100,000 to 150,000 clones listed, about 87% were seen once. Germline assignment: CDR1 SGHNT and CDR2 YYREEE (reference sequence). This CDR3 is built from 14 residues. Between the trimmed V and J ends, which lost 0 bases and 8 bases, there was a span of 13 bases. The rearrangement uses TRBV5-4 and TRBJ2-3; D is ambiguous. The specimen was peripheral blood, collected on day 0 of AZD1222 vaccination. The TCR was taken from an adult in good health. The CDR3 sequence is CASSLGRVLGTQYF. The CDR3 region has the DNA TGTGCCAGCAGCTTGGGACGGGTCCTAGGTACGCAGTATTTT.